This T cell receptor (beta chain) was recorded in a study of CD8 T cells in ankylosing spondylitis. Overall study results and limits: Among TCR beta sequences, a motif of under ten highly homologous variants appeared characteristic of ankylosing spondylitis blood. A number of the motif variants had already been described in reactive arthritis synovial fluid and blood. Disease-linked clones were CD8+ and relatively rare in peripheral blood.

Many counts were recorded for this clonotype. Antigen: not known. Trimming left V 4 bases short and J 6 bases short, with 9 bases between. This CDR3 has 12 amino acids. The germline gives CDR1 SGHRS, CDR2 YFSETQ. MiXCR was run by TCRdb on the 5' RACE reads, yielding one entry per CDR3 protein. Of fewer than 650,000 distinct CDR3 sequences listed, about 13% are singletons. The sequenced material came from blood, either unsorted or a sorted T cell fraction (not recorded which). The sequence was collected from a male donor with ankylosing spondylitis. J is TRBJ2-3 and V is TRBV5-1; D is uncertain. The CDR3 is CASSLYGDTQYF. As DNA, the CDR3 is TGCGCCAGCAGCCTTTACGGTGATACGCAGTATTTT.